This T cell receptor beta chain was documented in a study of early T cells in non-severe SARS-CoV-2 infection. Trimming stripped 6 bases from V and 2 bases from J, with 16 bases between. This CDR3 comprises 15 residues. Germline CDR1 SNHLY, CDR2 FYNNEI. Unique molecular identifier tags were affixed to discrete cDNA molecules. TCRdb itself ran the 5' RACE reads through MiXCR, one entry per CDR3 protein. Of 50,000 to 75,000 distinct CDR3 sequences in the sample, more than 10% were seen once. This clonotype was recorded a few times. The V and J genes are TRBV2 and TRBJ2-5; the D gene could be TRBD1 or TRBD2 (6 bases each). The source material was whole blood, sampled at baseline. The source is an adult who was a healthcare worker with PCR-confirmed SARS-CoV-2 infection or an uninfected control (not recorded which). The donor label of this sample is uncertain. Here the CDR3 DNA reads TGTGCCAGCAGAACTGGGGGGACACAGCAAGAGACCCAGTACTTC. Translated, it gives CASRTGGTQQETQYF.